This T cell receptor (beta chain) comes out of a study of shared clonotypes between healthy human individuals. Study-wide background: CD4 naive and CD4 memory each took three plates per donor, while CD8 naive took two and CD8 memory one.

This was a deep-level run. Assay: immunoSEQ multiplex PCR; the TCRdb copy retains only in-frame clones and omits some. The sample has roughly 590,000 clones, roughly 95% seen once; the top ten hold 0.09% to 0.13%. The CDR3 is 16 residues long. V lost 5 bases to trimming and J lost 0 bases, with 17 bases between them. From germline, CDR1 is SGHTA and CDR2 FQGNSA. Worth noting for this clone: The target antigen is unknown.

General study results and limits: Relative to clonotypes present in all four donors, those not shared had lower generation probabilities.

CD45RO-negative, CCR7-positively selected cells formed the naive CD8 fraction, excluding terminally differentiated effector memory CD45RA+ cells. The TCR was taken from a woman in her thirties in good health. The gene calls are TRBV7-2 and TRBJ2-7; the D gene is possibly TRBD1 (6 bases). Material for sequencing was naive CD8+ T cells sorted from blood. The CDR3 loop reads CASSTRQETFSYEQYF. Here the CDR3 DNA reads TGTGCCAGCAGCACAAGACAGGAAACCTTCTCCTACGAGCAGTACTTC.